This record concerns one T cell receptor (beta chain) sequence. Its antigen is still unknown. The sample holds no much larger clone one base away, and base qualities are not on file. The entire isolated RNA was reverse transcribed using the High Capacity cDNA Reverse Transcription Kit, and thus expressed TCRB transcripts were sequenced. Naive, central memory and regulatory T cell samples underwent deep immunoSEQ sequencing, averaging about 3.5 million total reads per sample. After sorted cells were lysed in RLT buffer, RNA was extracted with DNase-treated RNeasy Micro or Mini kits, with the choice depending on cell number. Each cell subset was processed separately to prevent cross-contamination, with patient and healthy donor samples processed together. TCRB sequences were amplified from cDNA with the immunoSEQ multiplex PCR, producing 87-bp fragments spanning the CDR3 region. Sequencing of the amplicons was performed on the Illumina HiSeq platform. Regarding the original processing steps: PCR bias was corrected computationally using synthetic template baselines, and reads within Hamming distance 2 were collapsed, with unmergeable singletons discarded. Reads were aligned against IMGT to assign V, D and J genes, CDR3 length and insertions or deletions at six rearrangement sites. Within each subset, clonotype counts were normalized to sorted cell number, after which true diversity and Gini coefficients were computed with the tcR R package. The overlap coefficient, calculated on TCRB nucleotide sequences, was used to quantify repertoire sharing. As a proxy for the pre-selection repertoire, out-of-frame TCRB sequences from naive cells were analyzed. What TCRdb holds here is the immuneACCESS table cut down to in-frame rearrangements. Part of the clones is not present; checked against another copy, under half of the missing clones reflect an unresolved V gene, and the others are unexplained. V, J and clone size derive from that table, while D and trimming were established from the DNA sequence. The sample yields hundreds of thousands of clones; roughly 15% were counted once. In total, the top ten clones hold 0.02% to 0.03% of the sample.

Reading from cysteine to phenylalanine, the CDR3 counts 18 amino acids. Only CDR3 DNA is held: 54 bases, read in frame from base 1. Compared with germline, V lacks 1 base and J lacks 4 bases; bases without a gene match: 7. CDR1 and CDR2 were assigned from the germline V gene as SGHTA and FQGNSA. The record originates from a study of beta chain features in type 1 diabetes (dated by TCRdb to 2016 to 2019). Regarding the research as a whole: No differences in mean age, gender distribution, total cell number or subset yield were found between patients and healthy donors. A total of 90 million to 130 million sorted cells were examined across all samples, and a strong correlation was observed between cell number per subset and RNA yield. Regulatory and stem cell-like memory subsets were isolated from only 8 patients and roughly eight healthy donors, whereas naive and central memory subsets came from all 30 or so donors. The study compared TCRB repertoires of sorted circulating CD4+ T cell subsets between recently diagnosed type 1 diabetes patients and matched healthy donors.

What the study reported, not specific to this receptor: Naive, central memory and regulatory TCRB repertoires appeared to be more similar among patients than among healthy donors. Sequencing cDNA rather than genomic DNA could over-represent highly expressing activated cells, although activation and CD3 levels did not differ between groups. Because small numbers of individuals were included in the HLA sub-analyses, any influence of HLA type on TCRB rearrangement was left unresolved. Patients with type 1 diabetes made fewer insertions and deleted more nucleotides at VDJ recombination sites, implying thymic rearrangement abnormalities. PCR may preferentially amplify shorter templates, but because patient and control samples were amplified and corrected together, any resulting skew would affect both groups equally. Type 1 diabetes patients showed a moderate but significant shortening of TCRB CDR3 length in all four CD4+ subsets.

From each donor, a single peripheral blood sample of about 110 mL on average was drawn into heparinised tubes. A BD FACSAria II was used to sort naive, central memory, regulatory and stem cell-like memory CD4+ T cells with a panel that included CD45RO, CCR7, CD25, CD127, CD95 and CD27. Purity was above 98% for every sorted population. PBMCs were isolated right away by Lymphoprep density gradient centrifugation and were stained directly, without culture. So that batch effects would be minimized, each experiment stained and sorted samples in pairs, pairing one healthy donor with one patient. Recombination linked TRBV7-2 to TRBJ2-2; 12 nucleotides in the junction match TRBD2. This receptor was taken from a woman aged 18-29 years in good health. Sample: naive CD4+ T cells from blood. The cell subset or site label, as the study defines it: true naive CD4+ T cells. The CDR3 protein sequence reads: CASSLVLSSGRATGELFF. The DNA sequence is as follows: TGTGCCAGCAGCTTAGTTTTGTCTAGCGGGAGGGCCACCGGGGAGCTGTTTTTT.